The T cell receptor (beta chain) described here comes from a study of response to subunit inactivated influenza vaccine. Via MiXCR, TCRdb re-called the RT-PCR reads, giving one row per CDR3 protein. Among roughly 500,000 distinct CDR3 sequences listed, about 17% were seen once. Of note for this clonotype: Its specificity is not known.

Findings of the study overall: Each seasonal influenza vaccination, the authors suggested, recruits few new T cells.

V lost 2 bases and J 6 bases, leaving 14 bases between the germline ends. CDR3 length equals 15 residues. Germline V CDR1 and CDR2: WSHSY, SAAADI. Sequencing was performed on CD4+ T cells sorted from PBMCs, taken around 25 months after vaccination. This TCR was recovered from a man aged 50-75 years who received an inactivated influenza vaccine. The chain combines TRBV10-2 with TRBJ2-1; maybe TRBD2 (7 bases). CDR3 sequence: CASSEKRGGSNEQFF. The DNA for the CDR3 is TGCGCCAGCAGTGAGAAGAGGGGGGGCTCCAATGAGCAGTTCTTC.